The 12 T cell receptor beta chains presented below share a single source sample, sequenced in a study of T cells in women clearing cervical HPV infection. Sequenced by immunoSEQ multiplex PCR; TCRdb stores in-frame clones only, minus some. Recorded for this sample: tens of thousands of clones. Sequencing was done on a sample of blood buffy coat. The receptors come from a woman between 18 and 70 years old with a cervical HPV16 infection that either progressed to CIN3+ or cleared (not recorded which).

Notes on this clone: The sequence runs out 3 residues before the end of the CDR3; the remainder is reconstructed from the germline J gene. The chain couples TRBV30 to TRBJ1-3; 7 positions match TRBD1. V lost 4 bases, J lost 0 bases, and 6 bases stayed unmatched. Germline CDR1 and CDR2: GTSNPN and SVGIG (reference sequence). The CDR3 runs 15 residues. CDR3 bases read: TGTGCCTGGACGAGGACAGGCCGCTCTGGAAACACC. This sequence encodes CAWTRTGRSGNT. The complete CDR3 sequence is CAWTRTGRSGNTIYF.

As concerns this clone: The CDR3 end lies 3 residues beyond the end of the read and is filled in from the germline J gene. This sequence joins TRBV5-6 and TRBJ1-2; TRBD1 might be the D (6 bases). V shed 1 base and J shed 7 bases, with 11 bases lying between them. Germline CDR1 is SGHDT and CDR2 is YYEEEE. This CDR3 is built from 13 residues. CDR3 region: CASSLMGAGGYTF. The sequenced CDR3 bases are TGTGCCAGCAGCTTGATGGGGGCAGGTGGC.

To note about this clone: Coverage ceases 3 residues before the CDR3 finishes, and the germline J gene fills in the end. The chain has TRBV19 and TRBJ2-3; maybe TRBD2 (5 bases). This CDR3 region has 16 residues. CDR1 LNHDA and CDR2 SQIVND come from the germline V gene (reference sequence). The DNA read from the CDR3 is TGTGCCAGTAGTATCAGGTCGGGGATGTACCAAGAGACG. Translation: CASSIRSGMYQET. The complete CDR3 reads CASSIRSGMYQETQYF.

The DNA read from the CDR3 is TGTGCCAGCAGCCCGAGGGGGGGGAACACAGATACG. It is translated as CASSPRGGNTDT. The full CDR3 sequence reads CASSPRGGNTDTQYF. This chain uses TRBV11-2 with TRBJ2-3; perhaps TRBD2 as D (7 bases). The observed sequence ends 3 residues before the CDR3 terminus, with the missing tail filled in from the germline J gene. CDR3 length: 15 residues. V lost 5 bases and J lost 2, with 14 bases in between. CDR1 is SGHAT, CDR2 FQNNGV, per germline.

In the case of this clone: The CDR3 end lies 3 residues beyond the end of the read and is filled in from the germline J gene. The rearrangement uses TRBV20-1 and TRBJ2-7; 9 nucleotides line up with TRBD1. The CDR3 consists of 15 residues. Germline V gene data show CDR1 as DFQATT and CDR2 as SNEGSKA (reference sequence). V gave up 3 bases and J gave up 2 bases; unmatched junction bases: 8. This CDR3 is CSARKSGTGTYEQYF. CDR3 DNA (partial): TGCAGTGCTAGGAAGTCGGGGACAGGGACCTACGAG.

In regard to this clone: The read ends 3 residues shy of where the CDR3 ends; the end is completed using the germline J gene. The chain joins TRBV7-2 to TRBJ1-2; D is unclear. Looked up from germline, CDR1 is SGHTA and CDR2 is FQGNSA. The CDR3 is made up of 14 amino acids. The CDR3 spells CASSLLPRNYDYTF. The covered CDR3 bases are TGTGCCAGCAGCTTACTCCCTAGGAACTACGAC.

With regard to this clone: The CDR3 end falls 3 residues outside the read, so it is completed with the germline J gene. The rearrangement joins TRBV20-1 to TRBJ2-7; 9 bases map to TRBD2. V was clipped by 2 bases and J by 4 bases; unmatched bases: 9. CDR3 length: 15 amino acids. The germline V gene encodes CDR1 DFQATT and CDR2 SNEGSKA (reference sequence). CDR3 bases read: TGCAGTGCTAGAACCCCCGGGACTAGCCCGTACGAG. Its protein is CSARTPGTSPYE. The whole CDR3 protein reads CSARTPGTSPYEQYF.

Comment on this clone: The read comes to an end 3 residues before the CDR3 does, leaving the germline J gene to fill in the end. The chain employs TRBV19 and TRBJ2-2; 12 bases match TRBD2. This CDR3 is 17 amino acids long. The germline V gene has CDR1 LNHDA and CDR2 SQIVND (reference sequence). Trimming cost V 5 bases and J 7 bases; bases outside gene matches: 11. The CDR3 spells CASSLGLAGPSGGELFF. The covered CDR3 bases are TGTGCCAGTAGTTTAGGACTAGCGGGGCCCTCCGGCGGGGAG.

On this clone itself: The read terminates 3 residues ahead of where the CDR3 ends, so the germline J gene completes it. The chain couples TRBV20-1 to TRBJ2-3; 7 positions agree with TRBD2. Germline V gives CDR1 DFQATT, CDR2 SNEGSKA (reference sequence). This CDR3 has 14 amino acids. The chain's CDR3 is CSARDLGPRETQYF. CDR3 DNA (partial): TGCAGTGCTAGAGATCTTGGGCCGCGGGAGACG.

A word on this clone: The read halts 3 residues ahead of the CDR3 end, with the missing end drawn from the germline J gene. This chain joins TRBV29-1 and TRBJ1-1; possibly TRBD1 for D (6 bases). The CDR3 spans 14 residues. Per germline, CDR1 SQVTM and CDR2 ANQGSEA. Between the trimmed V and J ends, which lost 6 bases and 1 base, there was a span of 15 bases. CDR3 bases read: TGCAGCGTGACCCGGACAGAAGGGAACACTGAA. It is translated as CSVTRTEGNTE. In full, the CDR3 reads CSVTRTEGNTEAFF.

As regards this clone: The CDR3 is cut off 3 residues early in the read; its end comes from the germline J gene. This chain uses TRBV12-3 or TRBV12-4 with TRBJ1-5; no clear D gene. With 2 bases removed from V and 1 base from J, the gap between germline ends came to 9 bases. The CDR3 loop spans 15 amino acids. The CDR3 DNA, read in part, is TGTGCCAGCAGTTTAAGCGGGCGGAGCAATCAGCCC. This gives the protein CASSLSGRSNQP. The entire CDR3 sequence reads CASSLSGRSNQPQHF.

On this clone itself: The read falls 3 residues short of the CDR3 end, and the missing part is taken from the germline J gene. The chain couples TRBV13 to TRBJ2-1; TRBD1 might be the D (5 bases). The CDR3 loop spans 13 amino acids. Germline CDR1 is PRHDT and CDR2 is FYEKMQ (reference sequence). The V end was cut by 3 bases, the J end by 9 bases, with 12 bases between. The CDR3 is CASSFLGQGEQFF. The DNA read from the CDR3 is TGTGCCAGCAGCTTTCTGGGGCAGGGTGAG. Based on the CDR3 plus reference TRBV13 and TRBJ2-1, the full variable domain is AAGVIQSPRHLIKEKRETATLKCYPIPRHDTVYWYQQGPGQDPQFLISFYEKMQSDKGSIPDRFSAQQFSDYHSELNMSSLELGDSALYFCASSFLGQGEQFFGPGTRLTVL.